Below are 27 T cell receptor beta chains sequenced from a single sample in a study of blood T cell repertoires in COVID-19. Produced via immunoSEQ multiplex PCR; TCRdb's table is partial and in-frame only. The data contain 35,000 to 50,000 clones, around 80% of them seen just once; the ten biggest clones take up approximately 6.1%. Material: peripheral blood. The receptor set was obtained from a woman older than 75 with acute or convalescent COVID-19.

The chain combines TRBV4-1 with TRBJ1-1; D perhaps matches TRBD1 (6 bases). Germline V gives CDR1 MGHRA, CDR2 YSYEKL. Trimming took 0 bases from V and 2 from J, leaving 10 bases between them. This CDR3 has 15 amino acids. The CDR3 coding sequence is TGCGCCAGCAGCCAAGATCCGGGGACAAACACTGAAGCTTTCTTT. The encoded protein is CASSQDPGTNTEAFF.

The gene calls are TRBV3-1 (or the pseudogene TRBV3-2) and TRBJ2-1, with D possibly matching TRBD1 (5 bases). Germline V gene sequence: CDR1 LGHDT, CDR2 YNNKEL (reference sequence). Trimming left V 3 bases short and J 0 bases short, with 12 bases between. The CDR3 length is 16 residues. The CDR3 reads CASSHIQDLSYNEQFF. As DNA, the CDR3 is TGTGCCAGCAGCCACATACAGGACCTCTCCTACAATGAGCAGTTCTTC.

This sequence joins TRBV7-2 and TRBJ1-6, with D tentatively TRBD1 (6 bases). CDR3 size: 17 residues. Trimming left V 2 bases short and J 7 bases short, with 18 bases between. Germline V CDR1 and CDR2: SGHTA, FQGNSA. CDR3 residues: CASSLRPGVLRNSPLHF. For the CDR3, the DNA is TGTGCCAGCAGCTTACGCCCAGGGGTCCTTCGGAATTCACCCCTCCACTTT.

The rearrangement uses TRBV5-8 and TRBJ2-7; D is unresolved. CDR1 SGHTS and CDR2 YDEGEE come from the germline V gene. V lost 4 bases and J lost 5, with 10 bases in between. The CDR3 covers 12 residues. This CDR3 reads CASSGGFDEQYF. DNA for the CDR3: TGTGCCAGCAGCGGCGGATTCGACGAGCAGTACTTC.

This chain connects TRBV7-9 to TRBJ1-4, with a tentative D call TRBD1 (6 bases). CDR3 size: 16 residues. The ends were cut back, 0 bases at V and 6 bases at J, with 14 bases in the middle. Germline CDR1 reads SEHNR; CDR2 reads FQNEAQ (reference sequence). CDR3 nucleotide sequence: TGTGCCAGCAGCTTAGCCCGGACAGCTGCTGATGAAAAACTGTTTTTT. It translates to CASSLARTAADEKLFF.

This chain joins TRBV12-5 and TRBJ1-5; 8 bases line up with TRBD1. The J segment lost 6 bases and the V segment lost 7 bases, leaving 26 bases of the junction unmatched. The CDR3 runs 20 residues. Germline-derived CDR1 and CDR2 are LGHNT and FRNRAP. The CDR3 reads CASALWTGTHLSNAGQPQHF. As DNA, the CDR3 is TGTGCTAGTGCCTTATGGACAGGGACCCATCTTTCAAATGCGGGTCAGCCCCAGCATTTT.

V usage is TRBV7-3 and J usage is TRBJ1-1, with no clear D. This CDR3 region has 15 residues. The V end lost 1 base, the J end lost 0 bases, and 9 bases lay between the germline ends. Germline V gene sequence: CDR1 SGHTA, CDR2 FQGTGA. The CDR3, as DNA: TGTGCCAGCAGCTTAAGCGGGCAGTTGAACACTGAAGCTTTCTTT. Translation: CASSLSGQLNTEAFF.

The rearrangement uses TRBV5-5 and TRBJ2-3; 10 nucleotides agree with TRBD2. The CDR3 spans 14 residues. CDR1 is SGHKS and CDR2 is YYEKEE in the germline V gene (reference sequence). With V trimmed by 6 bases and J by 5 bases, 6 bases remained unmatched. In DNA, the CDR3 is TGTGCCAGCAATCTAGCGGGGGCACAAGATACGCAGTATTTT. Translating it yields CASNLAGAQDTQYF. The variable domain in full, with the rest retrieved from reference TRBV5-5 and TRBJ2-3, is DAGVTQSPTHLIKTRGQQVTLRCSPISGHKSVSWYQQVLGQGPQFIFQYYEKEERGRGNFPDRFSARQFPNYSSELNVNALLLGDSALYLCASNLAGAQDTQYFGPGTRLTVL.

The chain links TRBV6-1 to TRBJ2-5, with D tentatively TRBD1 (6 bases). The germline gives CDR1 MNHNS, CDR2 SASEGT. The V end lost 3 bases, the J end lost 5 bases, and 19 bases lay between the germline ends. The CDR3 has 16 residues. CDR3 in DNA: TGTGCCAGCAGTGACGCGGCAGGGGTGATTATGGAGACCCAGTACTTC. Its translation is CASSDAAGVIMETQYF.

This clone appeared a single time. The chain recombines TRBV18 with TRBJ2-1; TRBD1 aligns across 10 bases. The germline V gene has CDR1 KGHSH and CDR2 LQKENI. This CDR3 region has 15 residues. Germline trimming cut 4 bases from V and 7 bases from J; bases unmatched to any gene: 7. The CDR3 nucleotides are TGTGCCAGCTCACGAGGACAGGGGGGGGTGAATGAGCAGTTCTTC. This sequence encodes CASSRGQGGVNEQFF.

The gene calls are TRBV5-1 and TRBJ2-3, with 7 bases that match TRBD1. Germline V gives CDR1 SGHRS, CDR2 YFSETQ. Trimming took 7 bases from V and 2 from J; bases not matched to a gene: 10. The CDR3 totals 15 residues. The CDR3 reads CASGTTGPTTDTQYF. The CDR3 coding sequence is TGCGCCAGCGGTACGACAGGGCCCACCACAGATACGCAGTATTTT.

The chain couples TRBV1 to TRBJ1-5. TRBV1 is tagged as a pseudogene. The CDR3 consists of 14 residues. The CDR3 region is CTSSRELGNQPQHF. The CDR3 coding sequence is TGCACCAGCAGCAGGGAGTTGGGCAATCAGCCCCAGCATTTT.

This clone was detected a few times. This chain joins TRBV28 and TRBJ2-1, with 14 positions matching TRBD2. The CDR3 covers 18 residues. J lost 0 bases, V lost 4 bases, and 5 bases had no gene match. Germline V CDR1 and CDR2: MDHEN, SYDVKM. CDR3 amino acids: CASSSGLAGGFSYNEQFF. CDR3 coding DNA: TGTGCCAGCAGTTCCGGACTAGCGGGGGGCTTCTCCTACAATGAGCAGTTCTTC.

The V call is TRBV5-1, the J call TRBJ2-7, with 10 positions matching TRBD1. Germline CDR1 and CDR2: SGHRS and YFSETQ. CDR3 length: 15 amino acids. Losses at the gene ends were 2 bases for V and 6 bases for J; bases not matched to a gene: 8. Here the CDR3 reads CASSLTGTGDREQYF. CDR3 DNA: TGCGCCAGCAGCTTAACCGGGACAGGGGACCGCGAGCAGTACTTC.

This clone was seen only a few times. J is TRBJ2-1 and V is TRBV19; the D gene is possibly TRBD2 (6 bases). The V and J ends lost 4 bases and 6 bases respectively, with 13 bases between them. CDR1 is LNHDA, CDR2 SQIVND, per germline (reference sequence). This CDR3 is built from 14 residues. CDR3 amino acids: CASSTPTSPNEQFF. The DNA for the CDR3 is TGTGCCAGTAGTACGCCTACTAGCCCCAATGAGCAGTTCTTC. Drawing the rest from reference TRBV19 and TRBJ2-1, the complete variable domain is DGGITQSPKYLFRKEGQNVTLSCEQNLNHDAMYWYRQDPGQGLRLIYYSQIVNDFQKGDIAEGYSVSREKKESFPLTVTSAQKNPTAFYLCASSTPTSPNEQFFGPGTRLTVL.

The chain uses TRBV14 and TRBJ2-1, with 11 nucleotides matching TRBD2. Losses at the gene ends were 4 bases for V and 8 bases for J; bases not matched to a gene: 13. There are 17 residues in the CDR3. Germline V gene lookup returns CDR1 SGHDN and CDR2 FVKESK. CDR3: CASSLRPVAGGQHEQFF. In DNA, the CDR3 is TGTGCCAGCAGCCTAAGGCCCGTAGCGGGGGGGCAGCATGAGCAGTTCTTC.

The chain joins TRBV19 to TRBJ2-2; tentative D call: TRBD1 (6 bases). Trimming removed 4 bases from V and 7 bases from J, with 19 bases in between. The germline CDR1 and CDR2 sequences are LNHDA and SQIVND (reference sequence). The CDR3 totals 16 residues. This CDR3 reads CASSTAPGTKVGELFF. CDR3 nucleotide sequence: TGTGCCAGTAGTACCGCCCCAGGGACAAAGGTCGGGGAGCTGTTTTTT. Together with reference TRBV19 and TRBJ2-2, the CDR3 gives the full variable domain: DGGITQSPKYLFRKEGQNVTLSCEQNLNHDAMYWYRQDPGQGLRLIYYSQIVNDFQKGDIAEGYSVSREKKESFPLTVTSAQKNPTAFYLCASSTAPGTKVGELFFGEGSRLTVL.

V and J are TRBV19 and TRBJ1-5; 9 nucleotides match TRBD1. V was pared by 6 bases and J by 4 bases, with 10 bases of the junction left unmatched. CDR1 and CDR2 from the germline V gene are LNHDA and SQIVND (reference sequence). The CDR3 is made up of 16 amino acids. CDR3 region: CASRTMGQGANQPQHF. The CDR3 DNA reads as TGTGCCAGTAGAACTATGGGACAGGGCGCGAATCAGCCCCAGCATTTT.

The rearrangement links TRBV5-6 to TRBJ2-5; D call uncertain. The CDR3 consists of 11 residues. Germline CDR1 reads SGHDT; CDR2 reads YYEEEE. V gave up 3 bases and J gave up 2 bases, with 2 bases separating them. CDR3 nucleotide sequence: TGTGCCAGCAGCTCGCAAGAGACCCAGTACTTC. Translating it yields CASSSQETQYF.

In nucleotides, the CDR3 is TGTGCCAGCAGCAACGGACTAGCGGGGGGGCCAATGCAGTATTTT. Translating gives CASSNGLAGGPMQYF. The rearrangement uses TRBV5-4 and TRBJ2-3, with TRBD2 matching over 15 bases. With V trimmed by 4 bases and J by 11 bases, 8 bases remained unmatched. The V gene's germline CDR1 is SGHNT and CDR2 YYREEE (reference sequence). The CDR3 length is 15 residues.

The chain links TRBV6-5 to TRBJ2-5; 7 bases agree with TRBD1. The germline CDR1 and CDR2 sequences are MNHEY and SVGAGI. With V trimmed by 0 bases and J by 1 base, 2 bases remained unmatched. The CDR3 contains 15 residues. The CDR3 coding sequence is TGTGCCAGCAGTTACTCAAGACAGGGCCAAGAGACCCAGTACTTC. Translating it yields CASSYSRQGQETQYF.

The chain employs TRBV5-4 and TRBJ2-7, with 9 positions matching TRBD2. The CDR3 contains 14 residues. Germline loops: CDR1 SGHNT, CDR2 YYREEE (reference sequence). V was pared by 1 base and J by 2 bases, with 1 base of the junction left unmatched. The CDR3 sequence is CASSLPSGAYEQYF. The CDR3 DNA is TGTGCCAGCAGCTTGCCTAGCGGGGCCTACGAGCAGTACTTC. Full variable domain (remainder filled in from reference TRBV5-4 and TRBJ2-7): ETGVTQSPTHLIKTRGQQVTLRCSSQSGHNTVSWYQQALGQGPQFIFQYYREEENGRGNFPPRFSGLQFPNYSSELNVNALELDDSALYLCASSLPSGAYEQYFGPGTRLTVT.

The rearrangement joins TRBV7-3 to TRBJ1-6; D not resolved. The CDR3 spans 14 residues. Per the germline V gene, CDR1 is SGHTA and CDR2 is FQGTGA. V was cut by 2 bases and J by 6 bases, with 8 bases left in between. In DNA form, the CDR3 reads TGTGCCAGCAGCTTAGGGCAGGTTAATTCACCCCTCCACTTT. The encoded protein is CASSLGQVNSPLHF.

The chain recombines TRBV19 with TRBJ2-5, with 14 bases that match TRBD2. From germline, CDR1 is LNHDA and CDR2 SQIVND (reference sequence). V trimming: 4 bases; J trimming: 2 bases; junction bases outside the gene matches: 3. The CDR3 length is 16 residues. The CDR3 loop is CASSTGLAGGQETQYF. DNA for the CDR3: TGTGCCAGTAGTACTGGACTAGCGGGGGGTCAAGAGACCCAGTACTTC.

The chain links TRBV27 to TRBJ1-1, with D possibly matching TRBD1 (5 bases). The CDR3 contains 15 residues. Trimming took 4 bases from V and 6 from J, leaving 18 bases between them. Germline values: CDR1 MNHEY, CDR2 SMNVEV (reference sequence). The CDR3 spells CASSSLGGGVAEAFF. In DNA, the CDR3 is TGTGCCAGCAGTTCTCTGGGCGGGGGAGTCGCTGAAGCTTTCTTT.

This clone was found once. V and J are TRBV7-2 and TRBJ1-4; D ambiguous. V was clipped by 6 bases and J by 1 base, with 12 bases between them. The germline gives CDR1 SGHTA, CDR2 FQGNSA. The CDR3 is made up of 15 amino acids. CDR3 loop: CASSPYGVTNEKLFF. In nucleotides, the CDR3 is TGTGCCAGCAGTCCTTACGGGGTAACTAATGAAAAACTGTTTTTT.

The chain couples TRBV2 to TRBJ2-1; 8 bases are a match to TRBD1. Germline V gives CDR1 SNHLY, CDR2 FYNNEI. After removal of 5 bases from V and 12 bases from J, the junction contained 6 bases not matched to a gene. The CDR3 has 12 amino acids. The CDR3 nucleotides read TGTGCCAGCAGTCTCAGTACAGGGGGGCAGTTCTTC. The encoded protein is CASSLSTGGQFF. The whole variable domain, filled in from reference TRBV2 and TRBJ2-1, reads EPEVTQTPSHQVTQMGQEVILRCVPISNHLYFYWYRQILGQKVEFLVSFYNNEISEKSEIFDDQFSVERPDGSNFTLKIRSTKLEDSAMYFCASSLSTGGQFFGPGTRLTVL.